This passage covers 15 T cell receptor beta chains from one sample sequenced in a study of neoadjuvant anti-PD-1 for oral cavity cancer. Using immunoSEQ multiplex PCR, the repertoire was profiled, and TCRdb retains in-frame clones only, with some absent. Altogether about 10,000 clones are present, roughly 61% being singletons, with the ten largest covering approximately 7.8%. Time point reported: after neoadjuvant nivolumab, at surgical resection. The sample in question was tumor tissue, obtained after nivolumab (anti-PD-1) treatment. These receptors originate from a person aged 40-85 years with oral cavity squamous cell carcinoma.

The chain recombines TRBV7-3 with TRBJ1-5; 7 bases map to TRBD1. The CDR3 covers 15 residues. Trimming took 7 bases from V and 2 from J; bases not matched to a gene: 8. CDR1 is SGHTA, CDR2 FQGTGA, per germline. In DNA form, the CDR3 reads TGTGCCAGCAACAACAGGGGTACGGGCAATCAGCCCCAGCATTTT. Translation gives CASNNRGTGNQPQHF.

The chain employs TRBV5-1 and TRBJ2-5; D is unresolved. CDR3 length equals 13 residues. Germline CDR1 and CDR2: SGHRS and YFSETQ. Deletions cut 7 bases from V and 1 base from J, with 11 bases between. The DNA of the CDR3 is TGCGCCAGCTCCCCGGCTCCCCAAGAGACCCAGTACTTC. Translation gives CASSPAPQETQYF.

This clone was picked up a small number of times. V gene TRBV5-8 combines with J gene TRBJ1-5, with D unclear. Trimming left V 6 bases short and J 3 bases short, with 22 bases between. The CDR3 consists of 17 residues. CDR1 is SGHTS and CDR2 is YDEGEE in the germline V gene. The DNA for the CDR3 is TGTGCCAGCACCCCAAGCCGCAGAAGTTTGGACAATCAGCCCCAGCATTTT. As protein: CASTPSRRSLDNQPQHF. Supplemented by reference TRBV5-8 and TRBJ1-5, the full variable domain reads EAGVTQSPTHLIKTRGQQATLRCSPISGHTSVYWYQQALGLGLQFLLWYDEGEERNRGNFPPRFSGRQFPNYSSELNVNALELEDSALYLCASTPSRRSLDNQPQHFGDGTRLSIL.

This clone was recorded only once. The chain recombines TRBV7-8 with TRBJ1-5, with D hard to call. V was trimmed by 4 bases and J by 14 bases, leaving 15 bases between them. Looked up from germline, CDR1 is SGHVS and CDR2 is FQNEAQ. This CDR3 comprises 12 residues. CDR3 amino acids: CASSSTDGRKHF. The CDR3, as DNA: TGTGCCAGCAGCTCCACTGACGGCCGCAAGCATTTT.

V and J are TRBV19 and TRBJ2-5; no clear D. CDR3 size: 13 residues. V shed 2 bases and J shed 7 bases, with 11 bases lying between them. CDR1 LNHDA and CDR2 SQIVND come from the germline V gene (reference sequence). CDR3 protein: CASSIPGSGTQYF. The CDR3 DNA follows: TGTGCCAGTAGTATACCCGGGTCTGGGACCCAGTACTTC.

The chain employs TRBV19 and TRBJ2-2; 7 bases are shared with TRBD2. The CDR3 has 14 residues. J gave up 4 bases and V 7 bases, and 6 bases lay outside the gene matches. Germline loops: CDR1 LNHDA, CDR2 SQIVND (reference sequence). In DNA form, the CDR3 reads TGTGCCAGTAAGCCGGGAGGAGGCACCGGGGAGCTGTTTTTT. Its protein product is CASKPGGGTGELFF.

CDR3 region: CASSPGEASGALNTGELFF. DNA of the CDR3: TGTGCCAGCAGCCCCGGCGAGGCTAGCGGGGCCCTGAACACCGGGGAGCTGTTTTTT. The chain uses TRBV4-2 and TRBJ2-2; 9 bases are a match to TRBD2. The germline gives CDR1 LGHNA, CDR2 YNFKEQ. The CDR3 is 19 amino acids. V trimming: 4 bases; J trimming: 1 base; junction bases outside the gene matches: 13.

The gene calls are TRBV6-8 and TRBJ2-3; unclear D gene. This CDR3 region has 11 residues. Germline assignment: CDR1 MNHGY and CDR2 SAAAGT. V lost 7 bases to trimming and J lost 5 bases, with 7 bases between them. CDR3 region: CASNWGDTQYF. The CDR3 DNA is TGTGCCAGCAATTGGGGAGATACGCAGTATTTT.

The chain is built from TRBV9 and TRBJ2-1, with TRBD2 matching 12 bases. CDR1 and CDR2 (germline): SGDLS, YYNGEE. The ends lost 4 bases at V and 7 bases at J; junction bases unmatched: 6. The CDR3 spans 15 residues. The CDR3 region has the DNA TGTGCCAGCAGCCCTAGCGGGAGGGCCGGGAATGAGCAGTTCTTC. This gives the protein CASSPSGRAGNEQFF.

V usage is TRBV29-1 and J usage is TRBJ2-3, with D perhaps given as TRBD1 or TRBD2 (5 bases each). The CDR3 length is 10 residues. V lost 7 bases and J 10 bases, leaving 12 bases between the germline ends. Germline V gene sequence: CDR1 SQVTM, CDR2 ANQGSEA. CDR3 DNA: TGCAGCGCTGGGGGTGGGGCGCAGTATTTT. Translation: CSAGGGAQYF.

The chain carries TRBV30 and TRBJ2-7; 8 positions match TRBD2. CDR3 size: 15 residues. CDR1 is GTSNPN and CDR2 is SVGIG in the germline V gene (reference sequence). V lost 3 bases and J lost 4; bases outside the gene matches: 11. CDR3 in amino acids: CAWSRPGLGIYEQYF. CDR3 sequence (DNA): TGTGCCTGGAGCAGACCGGGACTAGGGATTTACGAGCAGTACTTC.

This rearrangement joins TRBV28 to TRBJ1-4; D is possibly TRBD1 (5 bases). V was trimmed by 10 bases and J by 0 bases, leaving 12 bases between them. Germline assignment: CDR1 MDHEN and CDR2 SYDVKM. This CDR3 comprises 14 residues. The CDR3 DNA reads TGTGCCACTGCCGGGGGTGCAACTAATGAAAAACTGTTTTTT. This encodes CATAGGATNEKLFF.

The chain carries TRBV5-6 and TRBJ1-1; D not certain. CDR1 and CDR2 from the germline V gene are SGHDT and YYEEEE. V was pared by 4 bases and J by 1 base, with 14 bases between. The CDR3 covers 15 residues. CDR3: CASSLGRRTNTEAFF. CDR3 sequence (DNA): TGTGCCAGCAGCCTAGGACGGAGAACGAACACTGAAGCTTTCTTT.

The V gene is TRBV2, the J gene TRBJ2-5; a possible D gene is TRBD2 (5 bases). The CDR3 covers 13 residues. V was clipped by 7 bases and J by 5 bases, with 14 bases between them. Germline CDR1 and CDR2: SNHLY and FYNNEI. CDR3 in amino acids: CASNLRVGETQYF. The CDR3 bases are TGTGCCAGCAACCTGAGGGTCGGGGAGACCCAGTACTTC.

This clone qualifies as medium-sized. The V gene is TRBV12-2, the J gene TRBJ2-7; TRBD2, the table's D call, lacks a check against the DNA. TRBV12-2 is annotated as a pseudogene. The CDR3 is made up of 18 amino acids. The CDR3 nucleotides read TGTGCAAGTCGCCTACGGTGGGTAGCGGGGGAATTTACCTACGAGCAGTACTTC. It codes for CASRLRWVAGEFTYEQYF.